The rows below give T cell receptor beta chains drawn from one sample of a study of T cell repertoires in cytomegalovirus infection. TCRdb re-analysed the reads in MiXCR, keeping a single row per CDR3 protein. This sample has tens of thousands of distinct CDR3 sequences, with 3% to 4.5% found just once. The sequenced sample was PBMCs. The receptors originated from a human donor in good health (CMV status not recorded). Some clones in this sample may be carry-over from other donors' samples. The CDR3 runs from the conserved cysteine through the conserved F or W. D genes are given only for firm matches. A clone size is listed for some rows: how often the clone was seen (once, few, many), or a class if it is expanded.

>TRBJ1-1|.|TRBV20-1|many
CSARDPGAVAFF
TGCAGTGCTAGAGATCCCGGGGCGGTGGCTTTCTTT
>TRBJ2-3|.|TRBV9|many
CASSARGSADTQYF
TGTGCCAGCAGCGCGAGGGGCTCCGCAGATACGCAGTATTTT
>TRBJ1-6|.|TRBV7-2|many
CASSPGRGSPLHF
TGTGCCAGCAGTCCTGGAAGAGGGTCACCCCTCCACTTT
>TRBJ2-3|.|TRBV15|many
CATSNLQGTRDTQYF
TGTGCCACCAGCAACCTTCAGGGAACTAGGGATACGCAGTATTTT
>TRBJ1-2|TRBD1|TRBV7-2|many
CASSLQPPTSLGQQYGYTF
TGTGCCAGCAGCTTACAACCCCCCACATCCCTGGGACAGCAGTATGGCTACACCTTC
>TRBJ2-7|TRBD2|TRBV6-2/TRBV6-3|many
CASSFLLAGASSYEQYF
TGTGCCAGCAGTTTCTTGTTAGCGGGGGCTTCTTCCTACGAGCAGTACTTC
>TRBJ2-7|.|TRBV7-2|many
CASSSRDRDYEQYF
TGTGCCAGCAGCTCCCGGGACCGAGACTACGAGCAGTACTTC
>TRBJ2-7|TRBD1|TRBV7-2|many
CASSVQGAYEQYF
TGTGCCAGCAGCGTACAGGGGGCCTACGAGCAGTACTTC
>TRBJ2-2|TRBD1|TRBV7-8|many
CASSLAGTGVTGELFF
TGTGCCAGCAGCTTAGCGGGGACAGGGGTTACCGGGGAGCTGTTTTTT
>TRBJ2-3|.|TRBV7-2|many
CASSPRGQRTDTQYF
TGTGCCAGCAGTCCCAGGGGACAACGCACAGATACGCAGTATTTT
>TRBJ1-2|.|TRBV28|many
CASSRGGHYGYTF
TGTGCCAGCAGCCGCGGGGGGCACTATGGCTACACCTTC
>TRBJ1-5|.|TRBV4-2|many
CASSQTPRDYQPQHF
TGTGCCAGCAGCCAAACCCCTAGGGATTATCAGCCCCAGCATTTT
>TRBJ2-3|.|TRBV7-2|many
CASSPNSDLPDTQYF
TGTGCCAGCAGCCCCAACTCGGACTTACCAGATACGCAGTATTTT
>TRBJ2-4|.|TRBV4-1|many
CASSHTRLDIQYF
TGCGCCAGCAGCCATACCCGGTTGGACATTCAGTACTTC
>TRBJ2-7|TRBD2|TRBV5-8|many
CASSLGGLAGPHEQYF
TGCGCCAGCAGCTTGGGTGGACTAGCGGGACCCCACGAGCAGTACTTC
>TRBJ1-1|TRBD1|TRBV19|many
CASSTGQTMNTEAFF
TGTGCCAGTAGCACGGGACAGACCATGAACACTGAAGCTTTCTTT
>TRBJ1-3|.|TRBV6-2/TRBV6-3|many
CASSSASDRRNTIYF
TGTGCCAGCAGTAGCGCCTCGGACAGAAGAAACACCATATATTTT
>TRBJ1-3|.|TRBV7-2|many
CASSLFPLTGTSGNTIYF
TGTGCCAGCAGCTTATTCCCACTTACAGGGACCTCTGGAAACACCATATATTTT
>TRBJ1-3|.|TRBV7-2|medium-sized
CASSSTGNTIYF
TGTGCCAGCAGCTCAACAGGAAACACCATATATTTT
>TRBJ2-7|.|TRBV12-3/TRBV12-4|many
CASGSGGFYEQYF
TGTGCCAGCGGAAGTGGGGGATTCTACGAGCAGTACTTC
>TRBJ2-5|TRBD1|TRBV7-4|.
CASSSTGGWETQYF
TGTGCCAGCAGCTCAACAGGGGGATGGGAGACCCAGTACTTC
>TRBJ2-5|.|TRBV11-2|many
CASSLDEGWTQYF
TGTGCCAGCAGCTTAGATGAGGGTTGGACCCAGTACTTC
>TRBJ1-5|TRBD1|TRBV19|many
CATLPGGRGSNQPQHF
TGTGCCACCCTCCCTGGGGGCAGGGGGAGCAATCAGCCCCAGCATTTT
>TRBJ2-5|.|TRBV29-1|.
CSVRWYASGETQYF
TGCAGCGTCCGGTGGTACGCTTCAGGGGAGACCCAGTACTTC
>TRBJ1-1|.|TRBV12-3/TRBV12-4|many
CASSRQETEAFF
TGTGCCAGCAGTCGACAGGAGACTGAAGCTTTCTTT
>TRBJ2-6|TRBD1|TRBV6-1|many
CASRNRGRTGANVLTF
TGTGCCAGCAGGAACAGGGGGCGCACTGGGGCCAACGTCCTGACTTTC
>TRBJ1-1|TRBD1|TRBV7-2|few
CASSLTPRGGPVRMNTEAFF
TGTGCCAGCAGCCTGACACCGAGAGGGGGCCCAGTCCGCATGAACACTGAAGCTTTCTTT
>TRBJ2-4|.|TRBV7-2|many
CASSLSPAKNIQYF
TGTGCCAGCAGCCTTTCCCCGGCCAAAAACATTCAGTACTTC
>TRBJ2-1|TRBD2|TRBV6-2/TRBV6-3|many
CASSSGGGAYEQFF
TGTGCCAGCTCTTCCGGCGGGGGGGCATATGAGCAGTTCTTC
>TRBJ2-5|.|TRBV5-1|few
CASSLNPPQETQYF
TGCGCCAGCAGCTTAAACCCCCCCCAAGAGACCCAGTACTTC
>TRBJ1-1|.|TRBV7-2|many
CASSHQGNTEAFF
TGTGCCAGCAGTCATCAGGGGAACACTGAAGCTTTCTTT
>TRBJ1-4|.|TRBV7-2|many
CASSTLGGKLFF
TGTGCCAGCAGCACTCTAGGTGGAAAACTGTTTTTT
>TRBJ2-1|TRBD1|TRBV7-2|many
CASSGTTGLGSNEQFF
TGTGCCAGCAGCGGGACGACAGGGTTAGGGTCTAATGAGCAGTTCTTC
>TRBJ1-1|.|TRBV12-3/TRBV12-4|many
CASSNSGTEAFF
TGTGCCAGCAGCAACTCGGGCACTGAAGCTTTCTTT
>TRBJ2-1|TRBD1|TRBV14|many
CASSPRTGKLYNEQFF
TGTGCCAGCAGCCCCCGGACAGGGAAGCTATACAATGAGCAGTTCTTC
>TRBJ2-7|.|TRBV5-1|many
CASSLGGYDEQYF
TGCGCCAGCAGCTTGGGGGGGTACGACGAGCAGTACTTC
>TRBJ2-3|TRBD2|TRBV28|many
CASSLQSGRRDTQYF
TGTGCCAGCAGTTTACAGAGCGGGAGGAGAGATACGCAGTATTTT
>TRBJ2-5|.|TRBV7-2|many
CASSLNSETQYF
TGTGCCAGCAGCTTAAATTCAGAGACCCAGTACTTC
>TRBJ2-3|TRBD1|TRBV7-8|many
CASSPIVTGDTQYF
TGTGCCAGCAGCCCGATCGTGACAGGGGATACGCAGTATTTT
>TRBJ1-2|.|TRBV7-2|many
CASSPIGHIYGYTF
TGTGCCAGCAGCCCTATAGGACATATTTATGGCTACACCTTC
>TRBJ1-6|.|TRBV2|.
CASKRASMEPLHF
TGTGCCAGCAAAAGGGCCTCCATGGAACCCCTCCACTTT
>TRBJ2-5|.|TRBV11-2|many
CASSLNILTLETQYF
TGTGCCAGCAGCTTGAACATTTTAACTTTGGAGACCCAGTACTTC
>TRBJ2-3|TRBD2|TRBV7-6|many
CASSFTSGGTDTQYF
TGTGCCAGCAGCTTTACTAGCGGGGGCACAGATACGCAGTATTTT
>TRBJ2-7|.|TRBV11-1|many
CASSLARDYEQYF
TGTGCCAGCAGCTTAGCACGGGACTACGAGCAGTACTTC
>TRBJ1-1|TRBD1|TRBV7-2|many
CASGRQGGTEAFF
TGTGCCAGCGGTCGACAGGGAGGGACTGAAGCTTTCTTT
>TRBJ2-7|TRBD1|TRBV5-1|.
CASSPGTGITYEQYF
TGCGCCAGCAGCCCCGGGACAGGGATTACCTACGAGCAGTACTTC
>TRBJ1-1|.|TRBV7-4|many
CASSFQAGFRTEAFF
TGTGCCAGCAGCTTCCAAGCGGGGTTTCGCACTGAAGCTTTCTTT
>TRBJ2-1|.|TRBV7-2|many
CASSSPQGGHFYNEQFF
TGTGCCAGCAGCTCTCCCCAGGGGGGACACTTTTACAATGAGCAGTTCTTC
>TRBJ1-6|.|TRBV19|many
CASNPDGNSPLHF
TGTGCCAGTAACCCGGACGGAAATTCCCCCCTCCACTTT
>TRBJ2-3|.|TRBV7-9|many
CASSLKRTDTQYF
TGTGCCAGCAGCCTAAAGCGCACAGATACGCAGTATTTT
>TRBJ2-7|TRBD1|TRBV19|many
CASKLTGKETYEQYF
TGTGCCAGTAAACTGACAGGGAAGGAAACCTACGAGCAGTACTTC
>TRBJ1-5|.|TRBV7-9|many
CASSFADINQPQHF
TGTGCCAGCAGCTTCGCGGATATCAATCAGCCCCAGCATTTT
>TRBJ1-1|.|TRBV7-8|many
CASSRGSDSFMNTEAFF
TGTGCCAGCAGCCGCGGCTCGGACAGCTTTATGAACACTGAAGCTTTCTTT